This T cell receptor (beta chain) derives from a study of control samples from healthy donors and cancer patients. The CDR3 is made up of 12 amino acids. Germline V gene sequence: CDR1 SGHRS, CDR2 YFSETQ. V gave up 7 bases and J gave up 3 bases, with 10 bases separating them. Only in-frame clones appear in the TCRdb table, and some are missing; sequencing was by immunoSEQ multiplex PCR. The sample records roughly 70,000 clones, under 90% being singletons. The source is a man aged 45-65 years in good health. The sequencing input was blood. V is TRBV5-1 and J is TRBJ1-1; D remains unclear. The CDR3 sequence is CASSRSDTEAFF. The CDR3 coding sequence is TGCGCCAGCTCGAGGTCGGACACTGAAGCTTTCTTT. Drawing the rest from reference TRBV5-1 and TRBJ1-1, the complete variable domain is KAGVTQTPRYLIKTRGQQVTLSCSPISGHRSVSWYQQTPGQGLQFLFEYFSETQRNKGNFPGRFSGRQFSNSRSEMNVSTLELGDSALYLCASSRSDTEAFFGQGTRLTVV.